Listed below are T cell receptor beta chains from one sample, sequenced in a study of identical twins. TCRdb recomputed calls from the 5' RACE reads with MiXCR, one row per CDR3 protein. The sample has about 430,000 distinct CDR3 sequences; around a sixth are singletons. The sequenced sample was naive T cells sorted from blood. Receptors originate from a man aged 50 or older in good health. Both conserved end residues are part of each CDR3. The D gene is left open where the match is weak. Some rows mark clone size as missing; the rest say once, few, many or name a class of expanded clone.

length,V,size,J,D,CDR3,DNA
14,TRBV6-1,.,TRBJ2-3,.,CASVSTERTDTQYF,TGTGCCAGCGTCTCGACGGAACGCACAGATACGCAGTATTTT
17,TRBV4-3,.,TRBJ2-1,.,CASSQDVGTASYNEQFF,TGCGCCAGCAGCCAAGATGTCGGGACGGCCTCCTACAATGAGCAGTTCTTC
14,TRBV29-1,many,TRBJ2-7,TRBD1,CSVSLGTGIYEQYF,TGCAGCGTTTCTCTGGGGACAGGCATCTACGAGCAGTACTTC
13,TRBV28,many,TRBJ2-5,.,CASSLNSAETQYF,TGTGCCAGCAGTTTGAACAGTGCGGAGACCCAGTACTTC
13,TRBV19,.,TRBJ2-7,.,CASRGRFPYEQYF,TGTGCCAGTAGAGGACGGTTCCCCTACGAGCAGTACTTC
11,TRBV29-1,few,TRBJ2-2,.,CSVVLAGELFF,TGCAGCGTTGTGTTGGCCGGGGAGCTGTTTTTT
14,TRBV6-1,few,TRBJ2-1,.,CASTPDGLDVKQFF,TGTGCCAGCACCCCGGATGGCCTGGATGTCAAGCAGTTCTTC
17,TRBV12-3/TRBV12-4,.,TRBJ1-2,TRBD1,CASSMNAGQGIHYGYTF,TGTGCCAGCAGTATGAATGCGGGACAGGGGATCCACTATGGCTACACCTTC
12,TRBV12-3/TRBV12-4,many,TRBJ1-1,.,CASSLWSSREYF,TGTGCCAGCAGTTTATGGTCCTCGCGAGAGTACTTT
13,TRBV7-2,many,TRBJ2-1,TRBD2,CASSQGGLAAQFF,TGTGCCAGCAGCCAAGGCGGTCTAGCGGCACAGTTCTTC
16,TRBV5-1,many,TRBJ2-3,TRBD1,CASSPRTGSSTDTQYF,TGCGCCAGCAGCCCACGGACAGGATCTAGCACAGATACGCAGTATTTT
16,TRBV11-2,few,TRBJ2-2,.,CASSLVFAAGIGELFF,TGTGCCAGCAGCTTAGTTTTTGCGGCAGGGATCGGGGAGCTGTTTTTT
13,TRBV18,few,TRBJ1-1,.,CASSQGVGTEAFF,TGTGCCAGCTCTCAAGGGGTCGGGACTGAAGCTTTCTTT
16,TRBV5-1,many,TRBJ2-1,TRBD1,CASSARQGSSYNEQFF,TGCGCCAGCAGCGCCCGACAGGGGAGCTCCTACAATGAGCAGTTCTTC
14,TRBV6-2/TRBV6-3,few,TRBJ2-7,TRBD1,CASNEDRGNNEQYF,TGTGCCAGCAATGAGGACAGGGGAAATAACGAGCAGTACTTC
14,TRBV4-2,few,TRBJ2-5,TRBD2,CASSHGTSRETQYF,TGTGCCAGCAGCCACGGGACTAGCCGGGAGACCCAGTACTTC
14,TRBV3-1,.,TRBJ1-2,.,CASSHIPGNYGYTF,TGTGCCAGCAGCCATATCCCAGGGAACTATGGCTACACCTTC